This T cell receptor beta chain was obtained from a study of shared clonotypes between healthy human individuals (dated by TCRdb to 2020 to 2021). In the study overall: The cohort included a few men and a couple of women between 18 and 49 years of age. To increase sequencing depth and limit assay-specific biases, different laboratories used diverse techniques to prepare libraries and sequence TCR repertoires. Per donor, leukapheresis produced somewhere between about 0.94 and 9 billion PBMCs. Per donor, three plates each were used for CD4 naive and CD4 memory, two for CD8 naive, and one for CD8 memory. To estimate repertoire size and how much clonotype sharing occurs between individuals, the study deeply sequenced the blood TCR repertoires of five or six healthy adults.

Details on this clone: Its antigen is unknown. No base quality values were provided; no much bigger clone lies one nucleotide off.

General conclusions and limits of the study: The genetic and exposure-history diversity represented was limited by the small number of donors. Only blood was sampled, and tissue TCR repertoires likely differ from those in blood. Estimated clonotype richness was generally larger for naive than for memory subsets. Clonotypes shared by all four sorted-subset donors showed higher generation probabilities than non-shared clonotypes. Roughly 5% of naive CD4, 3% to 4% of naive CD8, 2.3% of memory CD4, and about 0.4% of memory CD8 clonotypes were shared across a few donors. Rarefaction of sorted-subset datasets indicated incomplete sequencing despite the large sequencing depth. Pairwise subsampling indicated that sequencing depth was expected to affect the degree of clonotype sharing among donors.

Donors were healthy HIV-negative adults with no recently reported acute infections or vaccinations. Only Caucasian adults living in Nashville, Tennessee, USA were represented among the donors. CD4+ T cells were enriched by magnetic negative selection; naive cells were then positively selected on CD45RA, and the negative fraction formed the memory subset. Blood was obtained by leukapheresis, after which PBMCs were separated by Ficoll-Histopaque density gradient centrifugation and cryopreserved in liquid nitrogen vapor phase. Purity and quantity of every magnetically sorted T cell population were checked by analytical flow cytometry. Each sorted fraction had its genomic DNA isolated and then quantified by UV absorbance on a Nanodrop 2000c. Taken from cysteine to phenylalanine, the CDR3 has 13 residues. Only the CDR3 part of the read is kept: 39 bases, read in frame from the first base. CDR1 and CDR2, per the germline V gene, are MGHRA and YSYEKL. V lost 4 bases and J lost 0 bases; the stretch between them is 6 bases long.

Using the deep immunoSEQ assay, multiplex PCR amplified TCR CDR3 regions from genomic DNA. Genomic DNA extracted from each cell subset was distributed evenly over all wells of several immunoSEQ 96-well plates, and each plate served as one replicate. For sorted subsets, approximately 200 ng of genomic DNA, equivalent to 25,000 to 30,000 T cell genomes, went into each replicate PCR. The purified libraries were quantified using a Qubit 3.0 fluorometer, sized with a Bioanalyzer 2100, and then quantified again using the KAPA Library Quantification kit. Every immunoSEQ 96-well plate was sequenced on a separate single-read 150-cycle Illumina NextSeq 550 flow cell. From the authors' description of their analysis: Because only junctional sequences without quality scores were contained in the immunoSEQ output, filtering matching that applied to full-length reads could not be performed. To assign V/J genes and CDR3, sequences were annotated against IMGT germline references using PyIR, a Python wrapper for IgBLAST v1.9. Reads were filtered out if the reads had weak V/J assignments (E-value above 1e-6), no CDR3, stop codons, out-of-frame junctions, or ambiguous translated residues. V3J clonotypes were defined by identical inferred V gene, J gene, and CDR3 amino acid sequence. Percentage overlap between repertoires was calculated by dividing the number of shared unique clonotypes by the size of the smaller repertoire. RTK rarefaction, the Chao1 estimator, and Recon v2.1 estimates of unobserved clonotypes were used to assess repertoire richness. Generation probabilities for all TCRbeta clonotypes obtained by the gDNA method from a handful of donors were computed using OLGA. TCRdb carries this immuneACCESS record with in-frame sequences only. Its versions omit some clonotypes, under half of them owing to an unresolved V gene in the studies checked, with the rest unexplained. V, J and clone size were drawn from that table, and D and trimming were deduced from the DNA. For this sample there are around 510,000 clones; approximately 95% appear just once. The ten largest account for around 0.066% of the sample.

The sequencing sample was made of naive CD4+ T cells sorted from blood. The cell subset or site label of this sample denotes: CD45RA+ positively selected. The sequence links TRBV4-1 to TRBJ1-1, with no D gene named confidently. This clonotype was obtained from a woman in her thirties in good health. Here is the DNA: TGCGCCAGCAGCCGACGGATGAACACTGAAGCTTTCTTT. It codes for CASSRRMNTEAFF.